Listed below are T cell receptor beta chains from one sample, sequenced in a study of glioma-infiltrating T cells after dendritic cell vaccination. The assay was immunoSEQ multiplex PCR, and TCRdb's table has in-frame clones only and misses some. The data contain about 65,000 clones, roughly 86% of them seen just once; the ten biggest clones take up 9.5% to 13%. Specimen: blood, collected after dendritic cell vaccination. These receptors originate from a human donor with glioblastoma. Both conserved end residues are part of each CDR3. The order of the fields is clone size, J gene, D gene, V gene, CDR3 DNA, CDR3 protein. D genes are given only for firm matches. Size tells how often a clone was seen (once, few, many) or the class of an expanded clone, and some rows leave it out.

>NA|TRBJ2-5|TRBD1|TRBV4-1
TGCGCCAGCAGCCAAGAAATTTGGGACAGGGGAGGGAGGGCCCAGTACTTC
CASSQEIWDRGGRAQYF
>NA|TRBJ2-5|TRBD2|TRBV7-9
TGTGCCAGCAGCTGGGGACTAGCGGGGTCAAGAGGAGAGACCCAGTACTTC
CASSWGLAGSRGETQYF
>NA|TRBJ2-2|NA|TRBV27
TGTGCCAGCAGTTTAGGAGGCGGGGAGCTGTTTTTT
CASSLGGGELFF
>few|TRBJ1-1|TRBD1|TRBV9
TGTGCCAGCAGCGAGGGGATGGGACAGGGGAACACTGAAGCTTTCTTT
CASSEGMGQGNTEAFF
>NA|TRBJ1-6|TRBD1|TRBV30
TGTGCCTGGACAGGGGGGAATTCACCCCTCCACTTT
CAWTGGNSPLHF
>few|TRBJ2-5|NA|TRBV9
TGTGCCAGCAGCTCTTTCACAGGGTTAGGGGAGACCCAGTACTTC
CASSSFTGLGETQYF
>NA|TRBJ2-7|TRBD2|TRBV6-6
TGTGCCAGCAGTTACACGGCGGGGGGCTCCTACGAGCAGTACTTC
CASSYTAGGSYEQYF
>once|TRBJ2-7|TRBD2|TRBV7-6
TGTGCCAGCAGCATACTACGACTAGCGGGAGGCCACGAGCAGTACTTC
CASSILRLAGGHEQYF
>NA|TRBJ1-1|NA|TRBV28
TGTGCCAGCAGCCCCCGGGTGAACACTGAAGCTTTCTTT
CASSPRVNTEAFF
>NA|TRBJ1-1|TRBD1|TRBV5-1
TGCGCCAGCAACCCAGGGGGCCTATCCGTGGCTGGCATGAACACTGAAGCTTTCTTT
CASNPGGLSVAGMNTEAFF
>NA|TRBJ2-3|TRBD2|TRBV18
TGTGCCAGCTCACCACAGCGGGAGGACGGCACAGATACGCAGTATTTT
CASSPQREDGTDTQYF
>NA|TRBJ1-4|NA|TRBV5-1
TGCGCCAGCAGCTTGGAGGGCGGGGCAACTAATGAAAAACTGTTTTTT
CASSLEGGATNEKLFF
>NA|TRBJ1-1|TRBD1|TRBV6-1
TGTGCCAGCAGTGAAGCGGCACAGGGGATTCAAGCTTTCTTT
CASSEAAQGIQAFF
>NA|TRBJ2-3|TRBD2|TRBV5-1
TGCGCCAGCAGCTTCGGCGGTAGCGGGAGCATATCAGATACGCAGTATTTT
CASSFGGSGSISDTQYF
>once|TRBJ2-1|TRBD2|TRBV19
TGTGCCAGTAGTCCCTGGGAAGCGAGCGGGAGGGCCCATGAGCAGTTCTTC
CASSPWEASGRAHEQFF
>NA|TRBJ2-3|TRBD1|TRBV9
TGTGCCAGCAGCCCTAGGACAGGGCGCACAGATACGCAGTATTTT
CASSPRTGRTDTQYF
>NA|TRBJ2-5|NA|TRBV6-5
TGTGCCAGCAGTTACGGGGGGGACACGGAGACCCAGTACTTC
CASSYGGDTETQYF
>NA|TRBJ1-4|NA|TRBV18
TGTGCCAGCTCTACACTTACAGGATCTAATGAAAAACTGTTTTTT
CASSTLTGSNEKLFF
>NA|TRBJ1-5|NA|TRBV6-6
TGTGCCAGCAGACAGACCGGGACAAATAGCAATCAGCCCCAGCATTTT
CASRQTGTNSNQPQHF
>NA|TRBJ2-3|TRBD2|TRBV14
TGTGCCAGCAGCCAACTCCCGGGACTAGCGGGAGGGCCAGATACGCAGTATTTT
CASSQLPGLAGGPDTQYF
>NA|TRBJ2-5|NA|TRBV30
TGTGCCTGGAGTAAAAAAGGACAAGCGCCTTACCAAGAGACCCAGTACTTC
CAWSKKGQAPYQETQYF
>NA|TRBJ2-2|NA|TRBV29-1
TGCAGCGTTGAAACCAGTTACACCGGGGAGCTGTTTTTT
CSVETSYTGELFF
>NA|TRBJ2-5|NA|TRBV7-6
TGTGCCAGCAGCTTAGATCAGGGTCTCCAAGAGACCCAGTACTTC
CASSLDQGLQETQYF
>NA|TRBJ2-3|TRBD2|TRBV2
TGTGCCTGGGCGGGGGACACAGATACGCAGTATTTT
CAWAGDTDTQYF
>NA|TRBJ2-7|TRBD2|TRBV11-3
TGTGCCAGCAGCTTAGGTGCCCTCCGGGAGGGCTCCTACGAGCAGTACTTC
CASSLGALREGSYEQYF
>NA|TRBJ2-5|TRBD2|TRBV2
TGTGCCAGTGTTCCGGGACTACAAGAGACCCAGTACTTC
CASVPGLQETQYF
>NA|TRBJ1-2|TRBD1|TRBV18
TGTGCCAGCTCTAAAGACAGGGAAGTCAACTATGGCTACACCTTC
CASSKDREVNYGYTF
>NA|TRBJ2-2|NA|TRBV5-1
TGCGCCAGCAGCTTGGACTCCACCGGGGAGCTGTTTTTT
CASSLDSTGELFF
>NA|TRBJ1-1|TRBD1|TRBV5-1
TGCGCCAGCAGGTTCGGCCCGGGACAGGGCGCTGAAGCTTTCTTT
CASRFGPGQGAEAFF
>once|TRBJ1-5|TRBD1|TRBV30
TGTGCCTGGGGACAGGGGGCGCAAAATCAGCCCCAGCATTTT
CAWGQGAQNQPQHF
>once|TRBJ1-6|TRBD1|TRBV18
TGTGCCAGCTCACCACAAACAGGGGGCCTAAGGGATTCACCCCTCCACTTT
CASSPQTGGLRDSPLHF
>NA|TRBJ2-1|NA|TRBV6-1
TGTGCCAGCAGTGCGACAGCGGCGGGAGAGCAGTTCTTC
CASSATAAGEQFF
>few|TRBJ2-1|NA|TRBV7-9
TGTGCCAGCAGCCCTCCCTTCAGGGAAGGCAATGAGCAGTTCTTC
CASSPPFREGNEQFF
>NA|TRBJ2-1|TRBD2|TRBV30
TGTGCCTGGGCCCAGAATCCGGGGGCTAGCGGGAGAGACCACAATGAGCAGTTCTTC
CAWAQNPGASGRDHNEQFF
>NA|TRBJ1-2|NA|TRBV27
TGTGCCAGCGGCCCTATCCCTAACTATGGCTACCCCTTC
CASGPIPNYGYPF
>NA|TRBJ2-3|TRBD2|TRBV5-1
TGCGCCAGCAGCACGGGACTAGCGGGAGCTAGCACAGATACGCAGTATTTT
CASSTGLAGASTDTQYF
>NA|TRBJ2-3|TRBD1|TRBV2
TGTGCCAGCAGTCGACAGGGGTTATTGTTAGATACGCAGTATTTT
CASSRQGLLLDTQYF
>NA|TRBJ2-3|TRBD1|TRBV27
TGTGCCAGCAGTCTTGGGACAGGGGAAGCAGATACGCAGTATTTT
CASSLGTGEADTQYF
>NA|TRBJ1-4|NA|TRBV18
TGTGCCAGCTCACCCTCGGACCCTAGAGGGGAAAAACTGTTTTTT
CASSPSDPRGEKLFF
>NA|TRBJ1-5|TRBD1|TRBV19
TGTGCCAGTAGTACCACCCGGGACAGGGCGCGCAATCAGCCCCAGCATTTT
CASSTTRDRARNQPQHF
>NA|TRBJ1-4|TRBD1|TRBV30
TGTGCCTGGAGAGGGGACAGAACTAATGAAAAACTGTTTTTT
CAWRGDRTNEKLFF
>NA|TRBJ2-7|TRBD1|TRBV9
TGTGCCAGCAGCGTAGGGGACAGGGGGCTTTACGAGCAGTACTTC
CASSVGDRGLYEQYF
>NA|TRBJ1-1|TRBD1|TRBV6-1
TGTGCCAGCAGTGGTGGGTTGGACAGGGGGTTCACTGAAGCTTTCTTT
CASSGGLDRGFTEAFF
>NA|TRBJ1-2|TRBD1|TRBV5-1
TGCGCCAGCAGGGAGACAGGGATGGCCTCAGGCTACACCTTC
CASRETGMASGYTF
>few|TRBJ2-5|NA|TRBV4-2
TGTGCCAGCAGCCAAGATCGGGGTATCGAGACCCAGTACTTC
CASSQDRGIETQYF
>NA|TRBJ1-1|NA|TRBV27
TGTGCCAGCACCGCGCAGATTGGGGGGGAAGCTTTCTTT
CASTAQIGGEAFF